This TCR beta chain was sequenced in a study of T cell changes during pregnancy in multiple sclerosis. TCRdb keeps only in-frame clones here, not all; method: immunoSEQ multiplex PCR. This sample has about 17,000 clones, with approximately 84% found just once. This clone came up once. The sequences come from CD8+ T cells from peripheral blood mononuclear cells, collected in the third trimester of pregnancy. The origin of this receptor is a female donor in good health, enrolled as a control in a pregnancy study.

The DNA for the CDR3 is TGTGCCAGCAGACCTAGGACATATACGGAGACCCAGTACTTC. Its translation: CASRPRTYTETQYF. The rearrangement links TRBV27 to TRBJ2-5, with D tentatively TRBD1 (5 bases). The germline V gene has CDR1 MNHEY and CDR2 SMNVEV (reference sequence). Trimming left V 6 bases short and J 5 bases short, with 16 bases between. The CDR3 spans 14 residues.